A single sample is the source of the 26 T cell receptor beta chains below, sequenced in a study of shared clonotypes between healthy human individuals. Terminally differentiated effector memory CD45RA+ cells were left out of the naive CD8 fraction, which was CD45RO-negative and positively selected for CCR7. Profiling relied on immunoSEQ multiplex PCR, and the TCRdb table lists in-frame clones only, not all of them. Of roughly 2.1 million clones in the sample, roughly 91% were seen once. Sequencing was performed on naive CD8+ T cells from PBMCs. The receptors here all came from a man aged 18 to 35 in good health. Some clones in this sample may be carry-over from other donors' samples.

V and J are TRBV28 and TRBJ1-4, with no clear D. Trimming stripped 3 bases from V and 7 bases from J, with 18 bases between. The germline V gene has CDR1 MDHEN and CDR2 SYDVKM. This CDR3 comprises 16 residues. CDR3 amino acids: CASSLRVRVLGEKLFF. CDR3 nucleotides: TGTGCCAGCAGTTTGAGGGTTCGGGTGCTGGGTGAAAAACTGTTTTTT. The whole variable domain, filled in from reference TRBV28 and TRBJ1-4, reads DVKVTQSSRYLVKRTGEKVFLECVQDMDHENMFWYRQDPGLGLRLIYFSYDVKMKEKGDIPEGYSVSREKKERFSLILESASTNQTSMYLCASSLRVRVLGEKLFFGSGTQLSVL.

This sequence joins TRBV30 and TRBJ2-7, with TRBD1 identical over 8 bases. J was trimmed by 4 bases and V by 2 bases; bases with no gene match: 7. Germline V gene sequence: CDR1 GTSNPN, CDR2 SVGIG (reference sequence). This CDR3 comprises 14 residues. The CDR3 protein is CAWSFRQGIYEQYF. DNA of the CDR3: TGTGCCTGGAGTTTCCGACAGGGGATTTACGAGCAGTACTTC.

The J gene is TRBJ1-3, the V gene TRBV7-2; the D is unclear. There are 15 residues in the CDR3. Trimming removed 1 base at V and 0 bases at J, with 7 bases between. CDR1 is SGHTA, CDR2 FQGNSA, per germline. The CDR3 spells CASSLEDTSGNTIYF. Written as DNA, the CDR3 is TGTGCCAGCAGCTTAGAAGACACCTCTGGAAACACCATATATTTT. Complete variable domain (other parts from reference TRBV7-2 and TRBJ1-3): GAGVSQSPSNKVTEKGKDVELRCDPISGHTALYWYRQSLGQGLEFLIYFQGNSAPDKSGLPSDRFSAERTGGSVSTLTIQRTQQEDSAVYLCASSLEDTSGNTIYFGEGSWLTVV.

This chain connects TRBV7-9 to TRBJ2-3, with D unclear. CDR1 and CDR2 (germline): SEHNR, FQNEAQ (reference sequence). The V gene lost 5 bases and the J gene lost 2 bases, with 20 bases spanning the gap. This CDR3 is 17 amino acids long. CDR3 protein: CASSPIGLRQVTDTQYF. The CDR3 DNA reads as TGTGCCAGCAGCCCAATTGGGCTTAGACAAGTCACAGATACGCAGTATTTT. Looking up the rest from reference TRBV7-9 and TRBJ2-3 gives the full variable domain: DTGVSQNPRHKITKRGQNVTFRCDPISEHNRLYWYRQTLGQGPEFLTYFQNEAQLEKSRLLSDRFSAERPKGSFSTLEIQRTEQGDSAMYLCASSPIGLRQVTDTQYFGPGTRLTVL.

This chain uses TRBV28 with TRBJ1-1; no clear D. In germline, CDR1 is MDHEN, CDR2 SYDVKM. V was clipped by 4 bases and J by 4 bases, with 10 bases between them. The length of the CDR3 is 13 residues. The CDR3 DNA reads as TGTGCCAGCAGTTACCCCAGGAGCACTGAAGCTTTCTTT. Amino acids: CASSYPRSTEAFF.

This clone turned up a few times. This chain connects TRBV30 to TRBJ1-2, with D unresolved. The CDR3 loop spans 13 amino acids. V lost 0 bases and J 4 bases, leaving 9 bases between the germline ends. The germline gives CDR1 GTSNPN, CDR2 SVGIG (reference sequence). Here the CDR3 DNA reads TGTGCCTGGAGTGTAGGCCAGATCTATGGCTACACCTTC. Its protein product is CAWSVGQIYGYTF.

The rearrangement joins TRBV5-1 to TRBJ2-2; TRBD2 matches 11 bases. This CDR3 comprises 19 residues. Germline-derived CDR1 and CDR2 are SGHRS and YFSETQ. The V and J ends lost 5 bases and 3 bases, in that order; junction bases with no gene match: 15. As DNA, the CDR3 is TGCGCCAGCAGTTATGGGACCATAGCGGGAGGGCAGGACACCGGGGAGCTGTTTTTT. Translating it yields CASSYGTIAGGQDTGELFF. The complete variable domain, with remaining parts taken from reference TRBV5-1 and TRBJ2-2, reads KAGVTQTPRYLIKTRGQQVTLSCSPISGHRSVSWYQQTPGQGLQFLFEYFSETQRNKGNFPGRFSGRQFSNSRSEMNVSTLELGDSALYLCASSYGTIAGGQDTGELFFGEGSRLTVL.

V gene TRBV27 combines with J gene TRBJ2-2; D not certain. V was clipped by 2 bases and J by 6 bases, with 7 bases between them. CDR3 length equals 13 residues. CDR1 is MNHEY and CDR2 is SMNVEV in the germline V gene (reference sequence). CDR3 DNA: TGTGCCAGCAGTTTAGGGTTTCCCGGGGAGCTGTTTTTT. It codes for CASSLGFPGELFF.

The CDR3 protein is CASPGGKAGELFF. The CDR3 DNA sequence: TGTGCCTCCCCAGGGGGAAAGGCCGGGGAGCTGTTTTTT. V is TRBV11-2 and J is TRBJ2-2, with 7 bases that match TRBD1. This CDR3 is 13 amino acids long. The V segment lost 11 bases and the J segment 6 bases; nucleotides outside the gene matches: 9. Germline loops: CDR1 SGHAT, CDR2 FQNNGV.

The chain employs TRBV7-2 and TRBJ1-2; D is ambiguous. The CDR3 extends over 14 amino acids. The V end lost 3 bases, the J end lost 4 bases, and 12 bases lay between the germline ends. Germline V CDR1 and CDR2: SGHTA, FQGNSA. As DNA, the CDR3 is TGTGCCAGCAGCTTCTCGGATACGGGCTATGGCTACACCTTC. As protein: CASSFSDTGYGYTF.

The V gene is TRBV19, the J gene TRBJ1-1; D might be TRBD1 (5 bases). Germline V lookup: CDR1 LNHDA, CDR2 SQIVND (reference sequence). V dropped 6 bases and J dropped 3 bases, with 8 bases sitting between them. CDR3 length equals 12 residues. CDR3 protein: CASRRGDTEAFF. CDR3 coding DNA: TGTGCCAGTAGGAGGGGTGACACTGAAGCTTTCTTT. Based on the CDR3 plus reference TRBV19 and TRBJ1-1, the full variable domain is DGGITQSPKYLFRKEGQNVTLSCEQNLNHDAMYWYRQDPGQGLRLIYYSQIVNDFQKGDIAEGYSVSREKKESFPLTVTSAQKNPTAFYLCASRRGDTEAFFGQGTRLTVV.

The chain carries TRBV5-5 and TRBJ1-2; D call uncertain. The CDR3 contains 14 residues. From germline, CDR1 is SGHKS and CDR2 YYEKEE (reference sequence). V lost 2 bases, J lost 9 bases, and 17 bases lay in between. CDR3 amino acids: CASSFGSPLGSYTF. The CDR3 DNA reads TGTGCCAGCAGCTTCGGCTCTCCATTGGGCAGCTACACCTTC. The variable domain in full, with the rest retrieved from reference TRBV5-5 and TRBJ1-2, is DAGVTQSPTHLIKTRGQQVTLRCSPISGHKSVSWYQQVLGQGPQFIFQYYEKEERGRGNFPDRFSARQFPNYSSELNVNALLLGDSALYLCASSFGSPLGSYTFGSGTRLTVV.

The genes are TRBV27 and TRBJ1-5; D may be TRBD1 (5 bases). The ends were cut back, 2 bases at V and 7 bases at J, with 15 bases in the middle. The CDR3 runs to 15 residues. The germline V gene encodes CDR1 MNHEY and CDR2 SMNVEV (reference sequence). The CDR3 loop is CASSLGQGSGQPQHF. DNA of the CDR3: TGTGCCAGCAGTTTAGGGCAGGGTTCGGGACAGCCCCAGCATTTT.

The chain couples TRBV4-3 to TRBJ2-5; a weak D match, TRBD2 (6 bases). The tail of the sequence fits TRBJ2-7 better, so the J call may be wrong. This CDR3 is built from 16 residues. The germline gives CDR1 LGHNA, CDR2 YSLEER. The CDR3 loop is CASSQGGGRGSHEQYF. As DNA, the CDR3 is TGCGCCAGCAGCCAAGGTGGAGGGCGCGGGTCCCACGAGCAGTACTTC.

The chain is built from TRBV7-9 and TRBJ2-1, with 8 nucleotides matching TRBD2. The CDR3 is made up of 15 amino acids. The V and J ends lost 8 bases and 3 bases, in that order; junction bases with no gene match: 9. Per the germline V gene, CDR1 is SEHNR and CDR2 is FQNEAQ (reference sequence). CDR3 nucleotides: TGTGCCAGCGGGCTGGGACTAGTGAACTACAATGAGCAGTTCTTC. Residues: CASGLGLVNYNEQFF.

The V gene is TRBV4-3, the J gene TRBJ2-3; D not certain. The CDR3 runs 16 residues. Germline loops: CDR1 LGHNA, CDR2 YSLEER. Trimming took off 0 bases at V and 2 bases at J, with 12 bases between the two ends. CDR3 residues: CASSQEGGPDTDTQYF. CDR3 in DNA: TGCGCCAGCAGCCAAGAAGGTGGGCCCGACACAGATACGCAGTATTTT.

With respect to this clone: The identical CDR3 is also encoded by other nucleotide sequences in the sample. The V call is TRBV19, the J call TRBJ1-5; TRBD1 matches at 8 bases. The CDR3 has 14 residues. Losses at the gene ends were 2 bases for V and 4 bases for J; bases not matched to a gene: 1. The germline gives CDR1 LNHDA, CDR2 SQIVND (reference sequence). Here the CDR3 DNA reads TGTGCCAGTAGTATACAGGGGGCAAATCAGCCCCAGCATTTT. It encodes CASSIQGANQPQHF.

This chain's CDR3 is CASSPQTGGYTGELFF. The CDR3 nucleotides are TGCGCCAGCAGCCCTCAAACGGGTGGTTACACCGGGGAGCTGTTTTTT. The chain couples TRBV4-1 to TRBJ2-2; no definite D call. CDR3 length: 16 amino acids. V shed 4 bases and J shed 3 bases, with 15 bases lying between them. CDR1 MGHRA and CDR2 YSYEKL come from the germline V gene.

This sequence joins TRBV28 and TRBJ1-2; D perhaps matches TRBD1 (5 bases). The germline CDR1 and CDR2 sequences are MDHEN and SYDVKM. There are 13 residues in the CDR3. Trimming took off 2 bases at V and 6 bases at J, with 10 bases between the two ends. CDR3 loop: CASSLGGADGYTF. The CDR3 DNA sequence: TGTGCCAGCAGTTTAGGGGGTGCGGATGGCTACACCTTC.

The chain carries TRBV28 and TRBJ2-1, with 8 positions matching TRBD2. CDR1 and CDR2 from the germline V gene are MDHEN and SYDVKM. The CDR3 sequence is 16 residues long. After removal of 2 bases from V and 3 bases from J, the junction contained 6 bases not matched to a gene. CDR3 sequence: CASSLIPSGSYNEQFF. CDR3 DNA: TGTGCCAGCAGTTTAATCCCCAGCGGGAGCTACAATGAGCAGTTCTTC.

The rearrangement joins TRBV5-1 to TRBJ2-7; the match to TRBD2 covers 12 bases. With V trimmed by 4 bases and J by 4 bases, 3 bases remained unmatched. CDR3 size: 14 residues. Germline lookup yields CDR1 SGHRS and CDR2 YFSETQ. The DNA of the CDR3 is TGCGCCAGCAGCCGACTAGCGGGAGAATACGAGCAGTACTTC. The encoded protein is CASSRLAGEYEQYF.

This chain joins TRBV7-9 and TRBJ2-4, with D possibly matching TRBD2 (5 bases). V lost 4 bases and J 8 bases, leaving 15 bases between the germline ends. The germline V gene encodes CDR1 SEHNR and CDR2 FQNEAQ (reference sequence). CDR3 size: 14 residues. The CDR3 DNA reads TGTGCCAGCAGCTCGCTTTGGGCCGGGGACATTCAGTACTTC. This codes for CASSSLWAGDIQYF.

This clone was picked up one time. The V and J genes are TRBV7-8 and TRBJ2-3, with D possibly TRBD2 on 6 matching bases. The CDR3 runs to 15 residues. The V gene's germline CDR1 is SGHVS and CDR2 FQNEAQ. V shed 2 bases and J shed 2 bases, with 11 bases lying between them. The CDR3 region is CASSLRGSHTDTQYF. CDR3 bases: TGTGCCAGCAGCTTACGGGGGAGTCACACAGATACGCAGTATTTT.

The chain uses TRBV19 and TRBJ2-7; TRBD1 matches 8 bases. J gave up 4 bases and V 4 bases, and 9 bases lay outside the gene matches. The CDR3 is 15 residues long. Germline values: CDR1 LNHDA, CDR2 SQIVND (reference sequence). Here the CDR3 DNA reads TGTGCCAGTAGTACTCACCACAGGGGGGAATACGAGCAGTACTTC. It encodes CASSTHHRGEYEQYF. Supplemented by reference TRBV19 and TRBJ2-7, the full variable domain reads DGGITQSPKYLFRKEGQNVTLSCEQNLNHDAMYWYRQDPGQGLRLIYYSQIVNDFQKGDIAEGYSVSREKKESFPLTVTSAQKNPTAFYLCASSTHHRGEYEQYFGPGTRLTVT.

J is TRBJ2-7 and V is TRBV6-1; D is uncertain. Germline V CDR1 and CDR2: MNHNS, SASEGT. Between the trimmed V and J ends, which lost 6 bases and 4 bases, there was a span of 7 bases. The CDR3 totals 11 residues. CDR3 coding DNA: TGTGCCAGCAGCGTCGAGTACGAGCAGTACTTC. Protein product: CASSVEYEQYF.

This CDR3 is CASSYSAGGGTEAFF. In nucleotides, the CDR3 is TGTGCCAGCAGTTACTCGGCAGGGGGCGGCACTGAAGCTTTCTTT. The rearrangement joins TRBV6-5 to TRBJ1-1, with TRBD1 matching 8 bases. V was clipped by 0 bases and J by 4 bases; unmatched bases: 4. The CDR3 has 15 residues. Germline CDR1 reads MNHEY; CDR2 reads SVGAGI.